The next 23 T cell receptor beta chains were all read from a single sample in a study of T cell repertoires in cytomegalovirus infection. Which antigens these TCRs recognize remains unknown. TCRdb ran MiXCR on the reads and lists one entry per CDR3 protein. Here the sample spans roughly 990,000 distinct CDR3 sequences, less than 40% being singletons. Sequences were derived from cultured CD8+ T cells from PBMCs, sampled from culture after CMV antigen stimulation. Receptor source: a human donor in good health (CMV status not recorded). Some clones in this sample may be carry-over from other donors' samples.

The chain recombines TRBV2 with TRBJ2-7, with 7 bases matching TRBD1. CDR1 is SNHLY and CDR2 is FYNNEI in the germline V gene. Germline trimming cut 3 bases from V and 0 bases from J; bases unmatched to any gene: 5. The CDR3 is 15 amino acids. The CDR3 DNA is TGTGCCAGCAGTGAGGCGACAGGGAGCTCCTACGAGCAGTACGTC. Amino acid sequence: CASSEATGSSYEQYV.

This clonotype was seen at least ten times. The chain is built from TRBV7-8 and TRBJ2-2, with D perhaps matching TRBD1 (5 bases). The CDR3 is 16 residues long. Germline V CDR1 and CDR2: SGHVS, FQNEAQ. Trimming took off 6 bases at V and 1 base at J, with 15 bases between the two ends. This chain's CDR3 is CASSSPRQQNTGELFF. CDR3 coding DNA: TGTGCCAGCAGTAGTCCGAGACAGCAGAACACCGGGGAGCTGTTTTTT.

The rearrangement joins TRBV20-1 to TRBJ2-5; D is undetermined. In germline, CDR1 is DFQATT, CDR2 SNEGSKA (reference sequence). V shed 5 bases and J shed 4 bases, with 14 bases lying between them. The CDR3 extends over 13 amino acids. The CDR3 nucleotides read TGCAGTGCTCGTTCGGGCCGAACAGAGACCCAGTACTTC. It encodes CSARSGRTETQYF.

In this sample, this clonotype turned up many times. The chain joins TRBV7-3 to TRBJ2-6; possible D gene TRBD1, 6 bases. Germline values: CDR1 SGHTA, CDR2 FQGTGA. The V and J ends lost 3 bases and 0 bases respectively, with 12 bases between them. CDR3 length: 17 residues. DNA of the CDR3: TGTGCCAGCAGCTTCCACAGGGCGGCCTCTGGGGCCAACGTCCTGACTTTC. Its protein product is CASSFHRAASGANVLTF.

The chain combines TRBV27 with TRBJ1-1; D remains unclear. V was shortened by 0 bases and J by 4 bases, with 12 bases between the two germline ends. The CDR3 is made up of 15 amino acids. The germline V gene has CDR1 MNHEY and CDR2 SMNVEV (reference sequence). The CDR3 is CASSLSSVLSTEAFF. CDR3 coding DNA: TGTGCCAGCAGTTTATCGAGCGTCCTGAGCACTGAAGCTTTCTTT.

The chain has TRBV27 and TRBJ2-5; D might be TRBD2 (5 bases). The germline CDR1 and CDR2 sequences are MNHEY and SMNVEV (reference sequence). The germline V and J ends were trimmed by 7 bases and 0 bases, with 15 bases remaining between them. CDR3 size: 15 residues. In nucleotides, the CDR3 is TGTGCCAGCAAAGCCCGGAGGCTAAACCAAGAGACCCAGTACTTC. Protein product: CASKARRLNQETQYF.

The table lists this clonotype with a few counts. V usage is TRBV7-8 and J usage is TRBJ1-4, with D tentatively TRBD1 (5 bases). Germline CDR1 and CDR2: SGHVS and FQNEAQ. V lost 4 bases and J lost 8, with 23 bases in between. CDR3 length: 17 amino acids. The CDR3 reads CASSWARRGAVGEKLFF. The CDR3 bases are TGTGCCAGCAGCTGGGCCCGAAGAGGGGCAGTCGGGGAAAAACTGTTTTTT.

The chain employs TRBV6-2 or TRBV6-3 and TRBJ1-6; D remains ambiguous. From germline, CDR1 is MNHEY and CDR2 SVGEGT. V shed 1 base and J shed 10 bases, with 11 bases lying between them. This CDR3 is built from 14 residues. The CDR3 loop is CASSYYSAPSPLHF. The DNA of the CDR3 is TGTGCCAGCAGTTACTACTCAGCGCCATCACCCCTCCACTTT.

Here the CDR3 DNA reads TGTGCCAGCAGTTACTCGATGTCTTCAATCCCCCAGTACTTC. Translated, it gives CASSYSMSSIPQYF. The chain recombines TRBV6-6 with TRBJ2-5, with D hard to call. The CDR3 has 14 residues. The germline V and J ends were trimmed by 0 bases and 9 bases, with 14 bases remaining between them. Germline V CDR1 and CDR2: MNHNY, SVGAGI (reference sequence).

This chain connects TRBV12-3 or TRBV12-4 to TRBJ1-5; no reliable D call. The end of the DNA aligns better with TRBJ2-3, so the J call may be wrong. CDR3 size: 14 residues. The CDR3 DNA reads TGTGCCAGCAGCCGATCACCTACCGTTCTGCCCCAGTATTTT. Protein sequence: CASSRSPTVLPQYF.

This chain uses TRBV4-1 with TRBJ1-1, with D possibly matching TRBD1 (5 bases). The CDR3 runs to 14 residues. The V end lost 3 bases, the J end lost 4 bases, and 12 bases lay between the germline ends. Germline CDR1 is MGHRA and CDR2 is YSYEKL. The CDR3 reads CASSQARGITEAFF. For the CDR3, the DNA is TGCGCCAGCAGCCAGGCCCGGGGGATCACTGAAGCTTTCTTT.

The chain combines TRBV10-3 with TRBJ1-5, with unresolved D. The CDR3 spans 14 residues. Germline V gene lookup returns CDR1 ENHRY and CDR2 SYGVKD. Trimming pared 2 bases from V and 1 base from J, leaving 6 bases between. The CDR3 DNA reads as TGTGCCATCAGTGAGAGTCAGAGCAATCAGCCCCAGCATTTT. This sequence encodes CAISESQSNQPQHF.

The CDR3 DNA sequence: TGTGCCAGCGGAACCTCGGTAGAGCAGTACGTC. Amino acids: CASGTSVEQYV. The rearrangement links TRBV7-6 to TRBJ2-7; D is uncertain. From germline, CDR1 is SGHVS and CDR2 FNYEAQ. The CDR3 spans 11 residues. V was trimmed by 8 bases and J by 7 bases, leaving 12 bases between them.

The table lists this clonotype with many counts. The V call is TRBV7-9, the J call TRBJ2-1; D is undetermined. Germline V gene sequence: CDR1 SEHNR, CDR2 FQNEAQ (reference sequence). The CDR3 is 15 residues long. Trimming stripped 6 bases from V and 0 bases from J, with 12 bases between. CDR3 in DNA: TGTGCCAGCAGTTTAAGACCGAGCTCCTACAATGAGCAGTTCTTC. Its translation is CASSLRPSSYNEQFF.

In this sample, this clonotype turned up many times. This chain joins TRBV7-8 and TRBJ1-5, with unresolved D. The germline V and J ends were trimmed by 0 bases and 1 base, with 13 bases remaining between them. Looked up from germline, CDR1 is SGHVS and CDR2 is FQNEAQ. The CDR3 runs to 17 residues. CDR3 nucleotide sequence: TGTGCCAGCAGCTTAGCGAGTGGAGGGAACAGCAATCAGCCCCAGCATTTT. It specifies CASSLASGGNSNQPQHF.

This clonotype was detected ten times or more. V and J are TRBV20-1 and TRBJ1-2; D call uncertain. The germline V gene encodes CDR1 DFQATT and CDR2 SNEGSKA (reference sequence). The CDR3 is made up of 10 amino acids. Trimming took off 6 bases at V and 7 bases at J, with 9 bases between the two ends. The CDR3 DNA reads as TGCAGTGCACGAACTGGTGGCTACACCTTC. Protein: CSARTGGYTF.

This clonotype was found many times. This chain links TRBV28 with TRBJ2-3; D may be TRBD2 (6 bases). The CDR3 sequence is 14 residues long. Looked up from germline, CDR1 is MDHEN and CDR2 is SYDVKM. Trimming removed 3 bases at V and 4 bases at J, with 11 bases between. In DNA, the CDR3 is TGTGCCAGCAGTTTCCAGAGGAGGGCAGATACGCAGTATTTT. Translating it yields CASSFQRRADTQYF.

The rearrangement joins TRBV2 to TRBJ2-1; D call uncertain. Germline CDR1 SNHLY, CDR2 FYNNEI. The V and J ends lost 6 bases and 2 bases respectively, with 8 bases between them. The CDR3 runs to 13 residues. For the CDR3, the DNA is TGTGCCAGCAGCCCAATGACCTACAATGAGCAGTTCTTC. It specifies CASSPMTYNEQFF.

In its sample, this clonotype was seen a few times. The chain uses TRBV6-6 and TRBJ2-1; the match to TRBD2 covers 12 bases. The CDR3 has 18 amino acids. V lost 4 bases to trimming and J lost 0 bases; unmatched junction nucleotides: 7. Germline-derived CDR1 and CDR2 are MNHNY and SVGAGI (reference sequence). The CDR3 sequence is CASSFTGTSGFSYNEQFF. CDR3 nucleotides: TGTGCCAGCAGTTTTACCGGGACTAGCGGGTTCTCCTACAATGAGCAGTTCTTC.

The chain links TRBV4-3 to TRBJ2-1, with 7 bases aligning to TRBD1. This CDR3 is 17 amino acids long. V dropped 0 bases and J dropped 3; count of bases not matched to a gene: 8. CDR1 LGHNA and CDR2 YSLEER come from the germline V gene. In DNA form, the CDR3 reads TGCGCCAGCAGCCAAGAGGGGACAGACCCAAACTACAATGAGCAGTTCTTC. This sequence encodes CASSQEGTDPNYNEQFF.

This clonotype was recorded many times. The chain uses TRBV7-9 and TRBJ2-1; 8 nucleotides agree with TRBD1. The germline V gene encodes CDR1 SEHNR and CDR2 FQNEAQ (reference sequence). V was clipped by 5 bases and J by 4 bases; unmatched bases: 7. The CDR3 has 15 amino acids. The DNA of the CDR3 is TGTGCCAGCAGCGTCGACAGGGGTGGTTACAATGAGCAGTTCTTC. Protein sequence: CASSVDRGGYNEQFF.

This clonotype was recorded once. Its ends do not fully match the called genes, so a read error is possible. This chain links TRBV27 with TRBJ2-3; D is possibly TRBD2 (5 bases). This CDR3 contains 14 residues. CDR1 is MNHEY, CDR2 SMNVEV, per germline (reference sequence). In DNA form, the CDR3 reads TGTGCCAGCAGTTTATCCACTCCCCGGGATACGCAGAATTTT. This codes for CASSLSTPRDTQNF.

The chain combines TRBV11-2 with TRBJ2-4; D might be TRBD1 or TRBD2, each matching 5 bases. CDR1 and CDR2 (germline): SGHAT, FQNNGV. This CDR3 is 15 amino acids long. V was trimmed by 1 base and J by 8 bases, leaving 15 bases between them. For the CDR3, the DNA is TGTGCCAGCAGCTTAGGTGGGGGTCAGAGGGACATTCAGTACTTC. Protein product: CASSLGGGQRDIQYF.